This entry describes one T cell receptor beta chain. Its antigen specificity is not known. Per-base quality was not reported, and no clone a single base away is much larger than it. At one collaborating source in Seattle, patients were enrolled during active infection and were followed longitudinally through the course of disease. The collaborating institutions used their own protocols to collect whole blood in K2EDTA tubes. Collaborator samples were shipped for TCRbeta analysis as frozen whole blood, isolated PBMCs, or DNA extracted from either sample type. This entry is derived from a study of blood T cell repertoires in COVID-19 (dated by TCRdb to the early 2020s). About the study as a whole: The collaborator samples originated in the United States, Italy and Spain and spanned the acute and convalescent phases of COVID-19. The prospective study material was composed of cDNA or gDNA derived from T cells, B-cell-depleted T cells, or PBMCs. Subjects who had been exposed to COVID-19, were actively infected with it, or had recovered from it provided the deeply sampled blood TCRbeta repertoires that made up the dataset. A freely available public database, intended as a resource for researchers studying the immune response to SARS-CoV-2, is where the repertoires were released. The samples were drawn from the first 160 participants of the ongoing ImmuneRACE study and from roughly 1,300 subjects provided by 6 global collaborators. Sample metadata almost always included a de-identified subject ID, COVID-19 status, age in years and sex. HLA class I and class II types, where available, came from metadata supplied by the sample provider rather than from assay-based typing.

There are 15 amino acids in the CDR3, from cysteine to phenylalanine inclusive. CDR3 DNA only is kept here, 45 bases in frame from base 1. Trimming costs V 4 bases and J 4 bases, and their ends lie 16 bases apart. CDR1 and CDR2 are read off the germline V gene as MNHEY and SVGEGT. Study-wide findings and limitations: How much clinical and demographic metadata was included differed by source and by participant, and the metadata was provided uncurated.

The immunoSEQ Assay, a bias-controlled multiplex PCR, was used to amplify TCRbeta CDR3 regions from genomic DNA. The study's own analysis went as follows. Nucleated cell counts per sample were estimated from amplification of reference gene primers within the assay. Sequence reads were collapsed and filtered to measure the absolute abundance of every unique TCRbeta CDR3 rearrangement. For each sample, productive Simpson clonality was calculated as the square root of Simpson's diversity index over productive rearrangements. Drawn from immuneACCESS, this table holds only the in-frame rearrangements with V and J called that TCRdb kept. Clones are partly lost; checked studies trace under half to an unresolved V gene and leave the rest unexplained. That table furnishes V, J and clone size, whereas the DNA furnished D and trimming. The sample profile shows over 200,000 clones; about 87% of them were found once. Jointly, the top ten make up roughly 2.6% of the sample.

This receptor was identified in a man aged 25 to 40 with COVID-19, enrolled during active disease. The chain employs TRBV6-2 or TRBV6-3 and TRBJ1-1, with TRBD1 perhaps the D gene, on 6 matching bases. Source material: peripheral blood. The DNA sequence reads TGTGCCAGCAGTTCTGCAACAGGGTTGGGCACTGAAGCTTTCTTT. This sequence encodes CASSSATGLGTEAFF.